This TCR beta chain was sequenced during a study of T cell repertoires in cytomegalovirus infection. Study-level points and caveats: HLA-C-restricted CMV-specific TCR beta clonotypes were dominant in the ex vivo response.

CDR1 and CDR2 (germline): SEHNR, FQNEAQ (reference sequence). CDR3 length: 14 residues. V was pared by 5 bases and J by 6 bases, with 6 bases of the junction left unmatched. TCRdb re-derived calls from the reads in MiXCR, one entry per CDR3 protein. The sample holds 200,000 to 250,000 distinct CDR3 sequences, 20% to 25% seen once. This clonotype was seen repeatedly, ten times or more. The antigen remains unidentified. This chain connects TRBV7-9 to TRBJ2-1, with 8 bases lining up with TRBD2. The specimen was CD8+ T cells from PBMCs. The TCR originated in a human donor in good health (CMV status not recorded). Some clones in this sample may be carry-over from other donors' samples. CDR3 in DNA: TGTGCCAGCAGCCCCGCGGGGGGTTTCAATGAGCAGTTCTTC. Protein: CASSPAGGFNEQFF.